This entry lists 30 T cell receptor beta chains sequenced from one sample in a study of CD8+ T cells in alopecia areata. Treatment meaning: oral pan-JAK inhibitor, 5-10 mg twice daily. cDNA serving as the sequencing template came from extracted, reverse transcribed RNA. Profiled with immunoSEQ multiplex PCR; TCRdb holds only in-frame clones, not every one. The sample comprises fewer than 200,000 clones, approximately 52% of which are singletons, and 15% to 20% rests with the top ten. The sequenced sample was CD4+ T cells sorted from blood, obtained at approximately week 56, from a patient treated with tofacitinib. These receptors originate from a human donor with alopecia areata.

In its sample, this clone was seen a few times. This rearrangement joins TRBV6-5 to TRBJ1-1; a possible D gene is TRBD1 (5 bases). CDR1 is MNHEY, CDR2 SVGAGI, per germline. The V gene lost 8 bases and the J gene lost 1 base, with 14 bases spanning the gap. The CDR3 has 14 amino acids. CDR3 DNA: TGTGCCAGCCGGCTGAGGGGCGGGAACACTGAAGCTTTCTTT. Encoded protein: CASRLRGGNTEAFF.

The V call is TRBV30, the J call TRBJ2-3; tentative D call: TRBD1 (5 bases). Trimming took off 2 bases at V and 0 bases at J, with 9 bases between the two ends. Germline CDR1 GTSNPN, CDR2 SVGIG (reference sequence). This CDR3 comprises 14 residues. Here the CDR3 DNA reads TGTGCCTGGAGTAGGACACATAGCACAGATACGCAGTATTTT. Residues: CAWSRTHSTDTQYF.

The chain is built from TRBV4-2 and TRBJ1-5, with unresolved D. Between the trimmed V and J ends, which lost 0 bases and 2 bases, there was a span of 14 bases. The CDR3 extends over 17 amino acids. The germline V gene encodes CDR1 LGHNA and CDR2 YNFKEQ. The CDR3 coding sequence is TGTGCCAGCAGCCAAGAACGGGAGGTTAGGGGCAATCAGCCCCAGCATTTT. Translated: CASSQEREVRGNQPQHF.

This clone was observed a handful of times. The rearrangement joins TRBV30 to TRBJ2-5; no reliable D call. CDR1 is GTSNPN and CDR2 is SVGIG in the germline V gene (reference sequence). This CDR3 is built from 12 residues. The V end was cut by 2 bases, the J end by 5 bases, with 9 bases between. Here the CDR3 reads CAWSKSGETQYF. The DNA of the CDR3 is TGTGCCTGGAGTAAATCCGGGGAGACCCAGTACTTC.

The chain uses TRBV6-5 and TRBJ1-2; D ambiguous. CDR1 and CDR2 (germline): MNHEY, SVGAGI. The CDR3 length is 14 residues. The V end was cut by 7 bases, the J end by 7 bases, with 19 bases between. The CDR3 spells CASNPGASTGGYTF. The CDR3, as DNA: TGTGCCAGCAACCCAGGTGCATCGACGGGTGGCTACACCTTC.

The rearrangement uses TRBV19 and TRBJ2-7; D is possibly TRBD1 (5 bases). Germline V gene data show CDR1 as LNHDA and CDR2 as SQIVND (reference sequence). CDR3 size: 16 residues. V was trimmed by 5 bases and J by 0 bases, leaving 17 bases between them. In nucleotides, the CDR3 is TGTGCCAGTAGTGACTTCCTGGGGCGAAACTCCTACGAGCAGTACTTC. Its protein product is CASSDFLGRNSYEQYF.

This clone was observed a handful of times. This chain joins TRBV23-1 and TRBJ2-5; the D is unclear. TRBV23-1 belongs to the ORF category, with a function that is uncertain. The V end was cut by 8 bases, the J end by 5 bases, with 18 bases between. There are 14 residues in the CDR3. This CDR3 is CASSVDRKGETQYF. The CDR3 nucleotides are TGCGCCAGCTCAGTAGACCGTAAAGGGGAGACCCAGTACTTC.

This clone showed up many times. V usage is TRBV6-5 and J usage is TRBJ2-2; perhaps D is TRBD1 or TRBD2 (5 bases each). Germline V gives CDR1 MNHEY, CDR2 SVGAGI. The CDR3 extends over 15 amino acids. Deletions cut 7 bases from V and 6 bases from J, with 18 bases between. The CDR3 loop reads CASKYNRRSAGELFF. In DNA, the CDR3 is TGTGCCAGCAAGTATAACAGGAGGTCGGCCGGGGAGCTGTTTTTT.

The V gene is TRBV7-9, the J gene TRBJ1-1, with no clear D. V gave up 6 bases and J gave up 4 bases, with 12 bases separating them. The germline CDR1 and CDR2 sequences are SEHNR and FQNEAQ (reference sequence). This CDR3 comprises 13 residues. This chain's CDR3 is CASRAARSTEAFF. CDR3 nucleotide sequence: TGTGCCAGCAGAGCAGCTCGTAGCACTGAAGCTTTCTTT.

The chain links TRBV5-1 to TRBJ2-2; TRBD1 agrees at 7 bases. V lost 6 bases, J lost 7 bases, and 3 bases stayed unmatched. Germline-derived CDR1 and CDR2 are SGHRS and YFSETQ. The CDR3 has 12 amino acids. CDR3 residues: CASNHRGGELFF. DNA of the CDR3: TGCGCCAGCAACCACAGGGGCGGGGAGCTGTTTTTT.

The CDR3 spells CATGRGAPTPLHF. CDR3 DNA: TGTGCCACGGGTAGGGGGGCGCCGACCCCCCTCCACTTT. The chain couples TRBV2 to TRBJ1-6; D is possibly TRBD1 (6 bases). CDR1 and CDR2 (germline): SNHLY, FYNNEI. V was pared by 10 bases and J by 13 bases, with 20 bases between. The CDR3 has 13 amino acids.

V usage is TRBV6-5 and J usage is TRBJ1-6; D not certain. The CDR3 length is 15 residues. The V end lost 0 bases, the J end lost 12 bases, and 15 bases lay between the germline ends. Germline loops: CDR1 MNHEY, CDR2 SVGAGI. The CDR3 nucleotides are TGTGCCAGCAGTTACTCAGCCGGGAGGCCCTTACCCCTCCACTTT. It translates to CASSYSAGRPLPLHF.

V is TRBV25-1 and J is TRBJ1-1; D gene ambiguous. The CDR3 length is 14 residues. Trimming left V 4 bases short and J 0 bases short, with 9 bases between. From germline, CDR1 is MGHDK and CDR2 SYGVNS. The CDR3 DNA reads TGTGCCAGCAGTGGGGTGGCCCTGAACACTGAAGCTTTCTTT. As protein: CASSGVALNTEAFF.

This clone was counted between two and nine times. J is TRBJ1-2 and V is TRBV6-6; no definite D call. Trimming removed 5 bases from V and 8 bases from J, with 15 bases in between. From germline, CDR1 is MNHNY and CDR2 SVGAGI (reference sequence). This CDR3 is built from 13 residues. CDR3 nucleotide sequence: TGTGCCAGCAGTAGCTCTTCCGGTGGCGGCTACACCTTC. Protein product: CASSSSSGGGYTF.

This clone turned up a few times. The chain is built from TRBV29-1 and TRBJ2-6; possible D gene TRBD1, 5 bases. V was cut by 1 base and J by 2 bases, with 9 bases left in between. Germline CDR1 SQVTM, CDR2 ANQGSEA. This CDR3 has 15 amino acids. Here the CDR3 reads CSVEAGLAGANVLTF. CDR3 DNA: TGCAGCGTTGAAGCAGGGTTGGCTGGGGCCAACGTCCTGACTTTC.

This rearrangement joins TRBV5-1 to TRBJ1-1, with 9 positions matching TRBD1. V gave up 0 bases and J gave up 12 bases; unmatched junction bases: 9. The germline CDR1 and CDR2 sequences are SGHRS and YFSETQ. The CDR3 consists of 14 residues. CDR3 nucleotides: TGCGCCAGCAGCTTGGGAGGGGACAGGGTTGGATCTTTCTTT. This translates into CASSLGGDRVGSFF.

This clone came up a few times. The J gene is TRBJ1-6, the V gene TRBV30, with D possibly being TRBD1 (6 bases). Trimming took off 0 bases at V and 11 bases at J, with 14 bases between the two ends. From germline, CDR1 is GTSNPN and CDR2 SVGIG (reference sequence). The CDR3 sequence is 14 residues long. In nucleotides, the CDR3 is TGTGCCTGGAGTGTCTCTATCCGGACAGCACCCCTCCACTTT. It specifies CAWSVSIRTAPLHF.

Regarding this clone: The sample carries other DNA sequences with the same CDR3. V is TRBV30 and J is TRBJ1-2; D gene uncertain. There are 12 residues in the CDR3. Trimming stripped 1 base from V and 1 base from J, with 4 bases between. The germline CDR1 and CDR2 sequences are GTSNPN and SVGIG (reference sequence). The DNA of the CDR3 is TGTGCCTGGAGTGATGGTAACTATGGCTACACCTTC. This encodes CAWSDGNYGYTF.

This clone was seen only a few times. V gene TRBV10-3 combines with J gene TRBJ2-7, with 13 bases lining up with TRBD2. V trimming: 6 bases; J trimming: 7 bases; junction bases outside the gene matches: 12. The CDR3 has 16 amino acids. CDR1 is ENHRY and CDR2 is SYGVKD in the germline V gene. The CDR3 region is CAIRSPGTSGKREQYF. In nucleotides, the CDR3 is TGTGCCATCAGGTCCCCAGGGACTAGCGGGAAGCGAGAGCAGTACTTC.

The genes are TRBV30 and TRBJ1-1; no clear D gene. The V end lost 7 bases, the J end lost 4 bases, and 10 bases lay between the germline ends. In germline, CDR1 is GTSNPN, CDR2 SVGIG (reference sequence). The CDR3 contains 11 residues. The CDR3 reads CASLRGTEAFF. In DNA form, the CDR3 reads TGTGCCTCCCTACGGGGCACTGAAGCTTTCTTT.

This clone was recorded a few times. The CDR3 DNA follows: TGTGCCAGCAGTCCGGGTCCTTCGGGCAATCAGCCCCAGCATTTT. It specifies CASSPGPSGNQPQHF. The chain links TRBV2 to TRBJ1-5; unclear D gene. This CDR3 has 15 amino acids. The germline gives CDR1 SNHLY, CDR2 FYNNEI. V shed 5 bases and J shed 2 bases, with 13 bases lying between them.

The chain carries TRBV15 and TRBJ2-5; possibly TRBD1 for D (6 bases). The CDR3 loop spans 15 amino acids. Per the germline V gene, CDR1 is LNHNV and CDR2 is YYDKDF (reference sequence). V lost 0 bases, J lost 2 bases, and 10 bases lay in between. The CDR3 loop is CATSRDRTVQETQYF. The CDR3 coding sequence is TGTGCCACCAGCAGAGATCGGACAGTTCAAGAGACCCAGTACTTC.

Concerning this clone: The same CDR3 arises from other DNA sequences in this sample as well. The rearrangement joins TRBV14 to TRBJ1-2; possible D gene TRBD1, 6 bases. The CDR3 consists of 14 residues. Germline V lookup: CDR1 SGHDN, CDR2 FVKESK. Trimming shortened V by 1 base and J by 4 bases, and 10 bases separated the two germline ends. CDR3 sequence: CASSQGTGTYGYTF. Written as DNA, the CDR3 is TGTGCCAGCAGCCAAGGAACAGGGACCTATGGCTACACCTTC. The entire variable domain, with the rest obtained from reference TRBV14 and TRBJ1-2, is as follows: EAGVTQFPSHSVIEKGQTVTLRCDPISGHDNLYWYRRVMGKEIKFLLHFVKESKQDESGMPNNRFLAERTGGTYSTLKVQPAELEDSGVYFCASSQGTGTYGYTFGSGTRLTVV.

This clone was recorded only once. The chain combines TRBV30 with TRBJ2-7; a possible D gene is TRBD2 (5 bases). The V gene lost 5 bases and the J gene lost 2 bases, with 16 bases spanning the gap. Germline loops: CDR1 GTSNPN, CDR2 SVGIG (reference sequence). CDR3 size: 14 residues. Here the CDR3 reads CAWENWESAYEQYF. The CDR3 coding sequence is TGTGCCTGGGAGAACTGGGAGAGCGCCTACGAGCAGTACTTC.

The rearrangement links TRBV20-1 to TRBJ1-1, with D uncertain. Trimming pared 6 bases from V and 0 bases from J, leaving 5 bases between. Germline loops: CDR1 DFQATT, CDR2 SNEGSKA (reference sequence). This CDR3 comprises 11 residues. The CDR3 reads CSAVMNTEAFF. Here the CDR3 DNA reads TGCAGTGCCGTCATGAACACTGAAGCTTTCTTT.

This clone was seen only a few times. The gene calls are TRBV29-1 and TRBJ1-3; D is undetermined. The length of the CDR3 is 14 residues. Trimming left V 4 bases short and J 0 bases short, with 10 bases between. The germline gives CDR1 SQVTM, CDR2 ANQGSEA. CDR3 sequence: CSVASGSSGNTIYF. CDR3 sequence (DNA): TGCAGCGTTGCCTCCGGGAGCTCTGGAAACACCATATATTTT.

This clone was seen a handful of times. The chain links TRBV5-1 to TRBJ2-5; D could derive from TRBD1 or TRBD2 (6 bases each). The CDR3 has 13 amino acids. V lost 0 bases to trimming and J lost 6 bases, with 9 bases between them. Per the germline V gene, CDR1 is SGHRS and CDR2 is YFSETQ. CDR3 amino acids: CASSLDGGQTQYF. In DNA, the CDR3 is TGCGCCAGCAGCTTGGACGGGGGCCAGACCCAGTACTTC. Supplemented by reference TRBV5-1 and TRBJ2-5, the full variable domain reads KAGVTQTPRYLIKTRGQQVTLSCSPISGHRSVSWYQQTPGQGLQFLFEYFSETQRNKGNFPGRFSGRQFSNSRSEMNVSTLELGDSALYLCASSLDGGQTQYFGPGTRLLVL.

V and J are TRBV19 and TRBJ2-7, with TRBD1 matching over 10 bases. The V gene end was trimmed by 4 bases and the J gene end by 7 bases; junction bases not matched to a gene: 7. Germline V gives CDR1 LNHDA, CDR2 SQIVND (reference sequence). This CDR3 is built from 14 residues. In DNA form, the CDR3 reads TGTGCCAGTAGTACCGGGACAGGGGTGCGGGAGCAGTACTTC. This codes for CASSTGTGVREQYF.

In its sample, this clone was seen a few times. V usage is TRBV7-2 and J usage is TRBJ1-1; D is unresolved. Trimming cost V 6 bases and J 1 base, with 9 bases left between them. From germline, CDR1 is SGHTA and CDR2 FQGNSA. CDR3 length equals 13 residues. For the CDR3, the DNA is TGTGCCAGCAGTACAAATAGGAACACTGAAGCTTTCTTT. It yields the protein CASSTNRNTEAFF.

Note on this clone: The junction and the germline gene differ at one end; a read error may be behind it. This chain links TRBV4-2 with TRBJ1-1; a weak D match, TRBD1 (5 bases). This CDR3 has 14 amino acids. CDR1 is LGHNA, CDR2 YNFKEQ, per germline. The CDR3 coding sequence is TGTGCCAGCAGCAAAGAGGTTACAGGCACTGAAGCTTTCTTT. This codes for CASSKEVTGTEAFF.